A single sample is the source of the 32 T cell receptor beta chains below, sequenced in a study of blood T cell repertoires in COVID-19. The method was immunoSEQ multiplex PCR; TCRdb's version includes in-frame clones alone and lacks a portion of them. The table records about 88,000 clones, 90% of them present only once. The sequenced material came from peripheral blood. Every receptor here comes from a man in his sixties with acute or convalescent COVID-19.

This clone was observed a single time. Compared with germline, one end of the junction differs, possibly owing to a read error. The chain recombines TRBV28 with TRBJ1-1, with 7 positions matching TRBD1. The CDR3 consists of 12 residues. Per germline, CDR1 MDHEN and CDR2 SYDVKM. The CDR3 DNA follows: TGTGCCAGCAGACAGGGTGGGACAGCAGAGTCATTT. Residues: CASRQGGTAESF.

This chain joins TRBV7-2 and TRBJ1-1; TRBD1 matches 8 bases. CDR3 length: 14 residues. V shed 7 bases and J 0 bases; nucleotides not matched to a gene: 4. Germline V CDR1 and CDR2: SGHTA, FQGNSA. This CDR3 is CASIIRGLNTEAFF. The CDR3 DNA reads TGTGCCAGCATCATCAGGGGGCTGAACACTGAAGCTTTCTTT.

The chain links TRBV30 to TRBJ2-2; D is ambiguous. Germline assignment: CDR1 GTSNPN and CDR2 SVGIG (reference sequence). This CDR3 comprises 13 residues. V was shortened by 3 bases and J by 1 base, with 6 bases between the two germline ends. As DNA, the CDR3 is TGTGCCTGGAGGCGAGGGAACACCGGGGAGCTGTTTTTT. Amino acids: CAWRRGNTGELFF.

V gene TRBV28 combines with J gene TRBJ1-2, with 7 bases that match TRBD1. Germline CDR1 reads MDHEN; CDR2 reads SYDVKM. V shed 5 bases, J shed 3 bases, and the junction held 12 bases outside the gene matches. This CDR3 contains 16 residues. The CDR3 DNA reads as TGTGCCAGCAGTAGAGGACAGGCGAGAGCGTACTATGGCTACACCTTC. It specifies CASSRGQARAYYGYTF.

The rearrangement links TRBV3-1 (or the pseudogene TRBV3-2) to TRBJ2-7; TRBD2 matches at 7 bases. In germline, CDR1 is LGHDT, CDR2 YNNKEL (reference sequence). The CDR3 is 15 residues long. V dropped 4 bases and J dropped 6; count of bases not matched to a gene: 12. This CDR3 is CASSRTEGGRSEQYF. CDR3 coding DNA: TGTGCCAGCAGCCGCACCGAGGGAGGGAGGTCCGAGCAGTACTTC.

The chain couples TRBV19 to TRBJ2-7, with 11 positions matching TRBD2. V trimming: 5 bases; J trimming: 0 bases; junction bases outside the gene matches: 12. Germline-derived CDR1 and CDR2 are LNHDA and SQIVND (reference sequence). The CDR3 has 18 residues. This CDR3 is CASSLVMVAGGPSYEQYF. The CDR3 region has the DNA TGTGCCAGTAGTTTAGTTATGGTAGCGGGAGGGCCCTCCTACGAGCAGTACTTC.

This chain links TRBV6-5 with TRBJ1-1; D is unresolved. The CDR3 runs 13 residues. CDR1 is MNHEY and CDR2 is SVGAGI in the germline V gene. V gave up 0 bases and J gave up 2 bases, with 4 bases separating them. This chain's CDR3 is CASSYSANTEAFF. The CDR3, as DNA: TGTGCCAGCAGTTACTCGGCCAACACTGAAGCTTTCTTT.

V and J are TRBV7-9 and TRBJ2-3, with 7 bases matching TRBD1. The CDR3 extends over 16 amino acids. Per germline, CDR1 SEHNR and CDR2 FQNEAQ (reference sequence). After removal of 2 bases from V and 0 bases from J, the junction contained 5 bases not matched to a gene. The CDR3 coding sequence is TGTGCCAGCAGCTTATGGGACAGCACTAGCACAGATACGCAGTATTTT. Amino acids: CASSLWDSTSTDTQYF.

This chain joins TRBV20-1 and TRBJ2-5, with D uncertain. This CDR3 is 10 amino acids long. V gave up 4 bases and J gave up 4 bases, with 4 bases separating them. In germline, CDR1 is DFQATT, CDR2 SNEGSKA (reference sequence). CDR3 nucleotide sequence: TGCAGTGCTACCAGAGAGACCCAGTACTTC. Encoded protein: CSATRETQYF.

The chain joins TRBV7-2 to TRBJ2-7; possible D gene TRBD2, 6 bases. V gave up 4 bases and J gave up 7 bases, with 17 bases separating them. Germline-derived CDR1 and CDR2 are SGHTA and FQGNSA. The CDR3 is made up of 14 amino acids. For the CDR3, the DNA is TGTGCCAGCAGCTACCAGAGGGACTCTGGGGAGCAGTACTTC. Its protein is CASSYQRDSGEQYF.

The genes are TRBV6-6 and TRBJ2-3; D possibly corresponds to TRBD2 (5 bases). V shed 2 bases and J shed 6 bases, with 6 bases lying between them. This CDR3 comprises 12 residues. The germline V gene encodes CDR1 MNHNY and CDR2 SVGAGI (reference sequence). CDR3 sequence (DNA): TGTGCCAGCAGTTACGAGGGCGATACGCAGTATTTT. As protein: CASSYEGDTQYF.

CDR3 coding DNA: TGTGCCAGCAGCCGACAGGCTAACACTGAAGCTTTCTTT. It codes for CASSRQANTEAFF. The chain recombines TRBV14 with TRBJ1-1; perhaps TRBD1 as D (6 bases). The CDR3 covers 13 residues. Between the trimmed V and J ends, which lost 4 bases and 2 bases, there was a span of 8 bases. The germline V gene encodes CDR1 SGHDN and CDR2 FVKESK.

This clone was recorded once. The chain has TRBV10-3 and TRBJ2-2; TRBD2 matches 11 bases. Trimming cost V 11 bases and J 2 bases; bases outside gene matches: 4. Germline CDR1 is ENHRY and CDR2 is SYGVKD. This CDR3 has 14 residues. CDR3 sequence (DNA): TGTGCCGCCCGACTAGCGGGAAACACCGGGGAGCTGTTTTTT. Its translation: CAARLAGNTGELFF.

The rearrangement joins TRBV7-9 to TRBJ2-7, with D tentatively TRBD2 (5 bases). From germline, CDR1 is SEHNR and CDR2 FQNEAQ (reference sequence). The length of the CDR3 is 12 residues. Trimming removed 8 bases at V and 3 bases at J, with 11 bases between. Written as DNA, the CDR3 is TGTGCCAGCGCCTCAGGACTCTACGAGCAGTACTTC. It is translated as CASASGLYEQYF.

The rearrangement links TRBV15 to TRBJ2-7; the D gene is possibly TRBD1 (5 bases). Looked up from germline, CDR1 is LNHNV and CDR2 is YYDKDF (reference sequence). This CDR3 comprises 12 residues. Trimming left V 0 bases short and J 9 bases short, with 9 bases between. DNA of the CDR3: TGTGCCACCAGCAGAGATGGGGCCGGGCAGTACTTC. This encodes CATSRDGAGQYF.

This clone has more than one count but fewer than ten. The chain joins TRBV20-1 to TRBJ2-7; maybe TRBD2 (7 bases). The CDR3 has 11 residues. CDR1 and CDR2 from the germline V gene are DFQATT and SNEGSKA (reference sequence). The CDR3 loop is CRGASGHEQYF. Written as DNA, the CDR3 is TGCAGGGGGGCTAGCGGCCACGAGCAGTACTTC.

V gene TRBV10-1 combines with J gene TRBJ2-1; 13 bases agree with TRBD2. The CDR3 contains 16 residues. The germline gives CDR1 WNHNN, CDR2 SYGVQD (reference sequence). Trimming cost V 0 bases and J 7 bases; bases outside gene matches: 3. The CDR3: CASSESRLAGGNEQFF. CDR3 in DNA: TGCGCCAGCAGTGAGTCTAGACTAGCGGGAGGTAATGAGCAGTTCTTC.

The chain uses TRBV4-2 and TRBJ2-7; 8 bases match TRBD1. The CDR3 is made up of 14 amino acids. V dropped 4 bases and J dropped 0; count of bases not matched to a gene: 2. The germline CDR1 and CDR2 sequences are LGHNA and YNFKEQ. CDR3 sequence (DNA): TGTGCCAGCAGCCCGGGACAGGCCTCCTACGAGCAGTACTTC. Translating it yields CASSPGQASYEQYF.

The chain carries TRBV9 and TRBJ2-1, with D tentatively TRBD2 (5 bases). Germline V gene data show CDR1 as SGDLS and CDR2 as YYNGEE. There are 18 residues in the CDR3. Deletions cut 7 bases from V and 8 bases from J, with 31 bases between. The CDR3 loop reads CASAGRTSPQSRNYEQFF. CDR3 DNA sequence: TGTGCCAGCGCGGGCAGAACGTCCCCCCAGTCTCGGAACTATGAGCAGTTCTTC.

J is TRBJ2-7 and V is TRBV24-1; a possible D gene is TRBD1 (6 bases). Germline CDR1 KGHDR, CDR2 SFDVKD. The CDR3 sequence is 11 residues long. V was clipped by 6 bases and J by 12 bases, with 14 bases between them. For the CDR3, the DNA is TGTGCCACCAGTCACCGGGACATAGTGTACTTC. Translation gives CATSHRDIVYF.

V gene TRBV6-5 combines with J gene TRBJ2-5; 7 bases are a match to TRBD1. V shed 5 bases and J 1 base; nucleotides not matched to a gene: 7. This CDR3 is 15 amino acids long. Germline lookup yields CDR1 MNHEY and CDR2 SVGAGI. CDR3 in DNA: TGTGCCAGCAGTCGCGACAGGGACCCCCAAGAGACCCAGTACTTC. It is translated as CASSRDRDPQETQYF.

The V and J genes are TRBV5-1 and TRBJ1-6; a weak D match, TRBD1 (5 bases). Germline assignment: CDR1 SGHRS and CDR2 YFSETQ. V lost 7 bases and J lost 0, with 14 bases in between. The CDR3 totals 16 residues. CDR3 DNA sequence: TGCGCCAGCGCTACGGGGGTGACCTCCTATAATTCACCCCTCCACTTT. It codes for CASATGVTSYNSPLHF.

The CDR3 DNA is TGTGCCAGCAGCTTATCGGCAGGAGGTCAGCCCCAGCATTTT. This codes for CASSLSAGGQPQHF. This rearrangement joins TRBV7-8 to TRBJ1-5; D not certain. V lost 2 bases, J lost 6 bases, and 11 bases lay in between. The germline V gene has CDR1 SGHVS and CDR2 FQNEAQ. The CDR3 is 14 amino acids.

The chain employs TRBV5-5 and TRBJ2-1; 8 positions agree with TRBD2. The V gene end was trimmed by 2 bases and the J gene end by 3 bases; junction bases not matched to a gene: 4. The CDR3 contains 15 residues. CDR1 is SGHKS, CDR2 YYEKEE, per germline (reference sequence). The CDR3 region is CASSFTGGNYNEQFF. DNA of the CDR3: TGTGCCAGCAGCTTTACGGGAGGGAACTACAATGAGCAGTTCTTC.

This clone was detected once. V gene TRBV9 combines with J gene TRBJ1-6; 7 bases align to TRBD1. The CDR3 consists of 16 residues. The junction had 9 bases not matched to a gene; V was cut back by 4 bases and J by 5 bases. The germline CDR1 and CDR2 sequences are SGDLS and YYNGEE. The CDR3 DNA follows: TGTGCCAGCAGCCAATCTCCGGGACAGCATAATTCACCCCTCCACTTT. It translates to CASSQSPGQHNSPLHF. Full variable domain (remainder filled in from reference TRBV9 and TRBJ1-6): DSGVTQTPKHLITATGQRVTLRCSPRSGDLSVYWYQQSLDQGLQFLIQYYNGEERAKGNILERFSAQQFPDLHSELNLSSLELGDSALYFCASSQSPGQHNSPLHFGNGTRLTVT.

This rearrangement joins TRBV15 to TRBJ1-5, with no clear D. The CDR3 runs 14 residues. The germline gives CDR1 LNHNV, CDR2 YYDKDF (reference sequence). V lost 0 bases and J lost 4, with 7 bases in between. Written as DNA, the CDR3 is TGTGCCACCAGCAGAGAAAGCAATAATCAGCCCCAGCATTTT. This translates into CATSRESNNQPQHF.

V gene TRBV7-2 combines with J gene TRBJ2-7, with 7 bases matching TRBD1. The germline V gene encodes CDR1 SGHTA and CDR2 FQGNSA. Trimming at V came to 1 base and at J to 5 bases, leaving 8 bases not matched to a gene. This CDR3 has 15 amino acids. The CDR3 sequence: CASSLEFDRVDEQYF. Here the CDR3 DNA reads TGTGCCAGCAGCTTAGAGTTTGACAGGGTTGACGAGCAGTACTTC. Full variable domain (outside the CDR3, taken from reference TRBV7-2 and TRBJ2-7): GAGVSQSPSNKVTEKGKDVELRCDPISGHTALYWYRQSLGQGLEFLIYFQGNSAPDKSGLPSDRFSAERTGGSVSTLTIQRTQQEDSAVYLCASSLEFDRVDEQYFGPGTRLTVT.

V is TRBV12-3 or TRBV12-4 and J is TRBJ2-5, with 7 bases lining up with TRBD2. CDR3 size: 13 residues. V dropped 5 bases and J dropped 4; count of bases not matched to a gene: 4. The CDR3 DNA is TGTGCCAGCAGTGGGACTACGACAGAGACCCAGTACTTC. This translates into CASSGTTTETQYF.

The V and J genes are TRBV2 and TRBJ2-4, with D perhaps matching TRBD1 (6 bases). The CDR3 has 15 amino acids. Trimming shortened V by 1 base and J by 6 bases, and 13 bases separated the two germline ends. Looked up from germline, CDR1 is SNHLY and CDR2 is FYNNEI. CDR3 nucleotides: TGTGCCAGCAGTGAAGAGGTAGTACAGGGAAACATTCAGTACTTC. This codes for CASSEEVVQGNIQYF.

J is TRBJ1-1 and V is TRBV28; a possible D gene is TRBD1 (6 bases). The CDR3 runs 14 residues. Germline CDR1 and CDR2: MDHEN and SYDVKM. The V end was cut by 5 bases, the J end by 1 base, with 11 bases between. The CDR3 region has the DNA TGTGCCAGCAGTCCAGGGACAAGGAACACTGAAGCTTTCTTT. This gives the protein CASSPGTRNTEAFF. Full variable domain (remainder filled in from reference TRBV28 and TRBJ1-1): DVKVTQSSRYLVKRTGEKVFLECVQDMDHENMFWYRQDPGLGLRLIYFSYDVKMKEKGDIPEGYSVSREKKERFSLILESASTNQTSMYLCASSPGTRNTEAFFGQGTRLTVV.

The CDR3 bases are TGCGCCAGCAGCGCGGGGACAGGGGGCGGCGGCTACACCTTC. Translating gives CASSAGTGGGGYTF. The chain recombines TRBV5-1 with TRBJ1-2, with TRBD1 matching 12 bases. This CDR3 has 14 amino acids. Germline lookup yields CDR1 SGHRS and CDR2 YFSETQ. V lost 4 bases to trimming and J lost 8 bases; unmatched junction nucleotides: 6.

In nucleotides, the CDR3 is TGTGCCAGCAGCTTCCGACAGGCCTACACTGAAGCTTTCTTT. Amino acid sequence: CASSFRQAYTEAFF. V and J are TRBV5-5 and TRBJ1-1; D may be TRBD1 (6 bases). Germline CDR1 reads SGHKS; CDR2 reads YYEKEE (reference sequence). CDR3 length equals 14 residues. Trimming took off 2 bases at V and 3 bases at J, with 11 bases between the two ends. Full variable domain (outside the CDR3, taken from reference TRBV5-5 and TRBJ1-1): DAGVTQSPTHLIKTRGQQVTLRCSPISGHKSVSWYQQVLGQGPQFIFQYYEKEERGRGNFPDRFSARQFPNYSSELNVNALLLGDSALYLCASSFRQAYTEAFFGQGTRLTVV.